The T cell receptor (beta chain) described here comes from a study of cytomegalovirus exposure and HLA in healthy donors (dated 2017 in TCRdb). Looking at the study overall: In an earlier analysis of under 600 of the donors, about 260 Gb of sequence data and 90 million to 120 million unique TCR beta sequences from about 190 million T cells were reported. Approximately 300 gigabases of sequencing data and roughly 80 million unique TCR sequences made up an early release that covered fewer than 650 HLA-typed donors. Of the roughly 430 genotyped donors, about 84% fell in the genetic ancestry cluster associated with self-reported Caucasian donors. The study was designed to test whether signatures of past pathogen exposure could be identified by cataloging public T cell receptors. The study used immunosequencing to profile the T cell repertoires of some 600 subjects and linked those repertoires to cytomegalovirus serostatus. A separate validation cohort of 90 to 150 different subjects was used in addition to the approximately 700-subject first cohort. To predict cytomegalovirus infection status, the study brought together high-throughput TCR immunosequencing, statistical association of individual TCRs with disease status, and machine learning. To study patterns of TCR occurrence, a later analysis re-analyzed previously published TCR beta repertoires from 700 or so donors and added high-resolution HLA genotyping. In the later analysis, no new phenotypic data were used to find candidate immune exposures; instead, reliance was placed on TCR beta sequences and their occurrence across donors. To decide whether each TCR beta V gene segment behaved as functional or pseudogenic, an earlier analysis of fewer than 750 of the donors relied on high-throughput TCR beta sequencing. Donor age, sex, ethnicity and CMV serostatus were collected together with the repertoire data. Genome-wide SNP genotypes for about 65% of the roughly 670 donors were used in a later genetic analysis, which treated that subset as a discovery cohort. Every discovery cohort repertoire had been produced on one sequencing platform. HLA typing included class I and class II loci at four-digit resolution. Typing coverage differed by locus: A, B, C, DRB1 and DQB1 were typed in about 629-630 donors, DQA1 in 500 to 550, DPA1 in over 600, and DPB1 in around 440. Several DR-DQ haplotypes were handled as single units for association and clustering, since linkage in the cohort was strong. Among approximately 370 genotyped donors of the cohort, an average of approximately 240,000 unique TCR beta nucleotide sequences was sequenced per donor, of which approximately 19% were non-productive. Beyond this particular receptor, the publication reports: According to a later analysis, most CMV-associated TCR beta chains appeared to be HLA-restricted, and the HLA associations seemed to be driven largely by CMV exposure. When HLA alleles, especially DR and DQ, strongly co-occurred, attributing TCR associations to individual alleles was difficult. In a later analysis, several top co-occurrence clusters were reported to appear linked to parvovirus B19, influenza, CMV and Epstein-Barr virus. Correlated functional status among segregating V segments might reflect linkage disequilibrium, but an unknown experimental factor could not be ruled out. In both the original and validation cohorts, the classifier was reported to diagnose cytomegalovirus status with high specificity and sensitivity. According to a later genetic analysis, donors in an Asian-associated ancestry cluster had fewer N-insertions in productive TCRs than the approximately 710-donor mean. HLA typing was unavailable for some donors at each locus, so association tests used only the typed subset. In a later analysis, HLA-associated TCR beta chains were found to be more clonally expanded and to have lower generation probabilities than equally common non-associated chains. For the cohort, immune exposure information was limited to CMV serostatus. The cohort was sequenced for TCR beta chains only, and without alpha or paired-chain data the features that could be detected were limited. A further reported finding was that TCR beta sequences accurately predicted the HLA-A and HLA-B alleles for most subjects in the first cohort. The study gave a list of more than 150 TCR beta chains associated with cytomegalovirus. A later analysis found that TCR association rates varied across HLA loci, with DRB1 alleles showing the most associated TCRs and HLA-C alleles the fewest. An association between a missense DCLRE1C variant and V-gene and J-gene trimming of TCR beta chains was found in a later genetic analysis and replicated in an independent cohort. Because the 87-base-pair reads could not distinguish some IMGT-functional V segments, including TRBV6-2 and TRBV6-3, those segments were excluded. A cluster of highly shared sequence variants was judged likely to represent a technical artifact of the sequencing pipeline. A few of the identified cytomegalovirus-associated TCR beta chains were confirmed in vitro to be specific for cytomegalovirus antigens. An earlier analysis of approximately 600 of the donors showed that most TCR beta V segments appeared in productive rearrangements either about 87% or about 30% of the time, which broadly matched IMGT annotations. Presence/absence analyses assumed roughly uniform sequencing depth across donors, an assumption that may not hold. At a false discovery rate of 0.05, a later analysis linked some 17,000 TCR beta sequences to specific HLA alleles. The authors suggested that the approach could potentially be extended to other disease states and immunological phenotypes. While some public TCRs were present in many individuals, most TCR sequences turned up only very rarely across donors. The earlier analysis of around 600 of the donors excluded approximately 17 rarely observed V segments, including chromosome 9 orphons, because counts were too low.

Concerning this clone: Its antigen is not yet known.

Relative to germline, V is 4 bases shorter and J is 8 bases shorter, with 6 bases between their ends. Based on the germline V gene, the CDR1 and CDR2 sequences are SNHLY and FYNNEI. The CDR3 sequence holds 11 residues, the cysteine and phenylalanine included. The CDR3 DNA has 33 bases and is translated from base 1. Library prep was done by the immunoSEQ multiplex PCR assay. The multiplex PCR relied on a mix of 60 forward primers for TCR Vbeta segments and 13 reverse primers for TCR Jbeta segments. The CDR3 region of rearranged TCR beta genes was amplified from genomic DNA with a multiplex PCR assay. On the Illumina HiSeq System, the amplified TCR beta libraries were sequenced as 87-base-pair reads. Turning to the authors' computational methods: A later analysis counted some 80 million unique TCR beta chains across the 666 repertoires, and roughly 11 million of these chains were shared by at least two donors. A nearest-neighbor algorithm error-corrected the raw reads and collapsed the reads into unique sequences, merging closely related sequences to remove PCR and sequencing errors. To assign V, D and J gene segments, CDR3 sequences were aligned to IMGT reference sequences. For a sequence to be retained, at least a six-nucleotide match to both a V gene segment and a J gene segment was required. Rearrangements were classified as productive when the CDR3 lacked stop codons and remained in frame with V and J, and all other rearrangements were classified as non-productive. CDR3 was defined by IMGT convention, running from the second conserved V-encoded cysteine to the conserved J-encoded phenylalanine. The earlier analysis of about 610 of the donors excluded any sequence lacking an unambiguous match to a single V gene segment. In an earlier analysis of some 590 of the donors, V segments were called functional above 56.7% productive rearrangements and were called segregating when the between-donor standard deviation exceeded 5%. A statistical classification framework was built to diagnose cytomegalovirus status from the catalog of TCR beta chain sequences. In a later analysis, V and J genes were assigned by comparing TCR nucleotide sequences against IMGT/GENE-DB human TR gene sequences. A later analysis assigned CDR3 sequences and most-parsimonious VDJ recombination scenarios with the TCRdist pipeline. In a later analysis, each TCR beta chain was defined by its CDR3 amino acid sequence together with its V-gene family, and reads without a unique V-gene family were excluded. As a way to deal with suspected cross-contamination and a sequencing artifact, a later analysis dropped nearly 600 nucleotide sequences that were highly shared and had low generation probability. A later analysis calculated a clonal expansion index for each public chain from normalized within-repertoire ranks of inferred template counts. Generation probabilities in a later analysis came from a VDJ recombination model fitted to out-of-frame rearrangements, and those results were checked against IGoR. In a later analysis, hypergeometric tests were used to score TCR-TCR, TCR-HLA and TCR-CMV co-occurrence, with a repertoire-size bias correction applied to TCR pairs. In a later analysis, false discovery rates were estimated by permuting HLA or CMV assignments 20 times. In a later analysis, co-occurring TCRs were grouped using DBSCAN, and TCRdist sequence similarity was added for clustering within HLA-allele-positive subsets. Repertoires with fewer than 30,000 or more than 120,000 public chains were left out of co-occurrence clustering, as were five repertoires with anomalous nucleotide sharing. The clones in this table, taken by TCRdb from immuneACCESS, are in-frame only. Not every clone is retained; where verified, under half of the shortfall comes from an unresolved V gene, and the cause of the rest is unknown. From that table come the V and J calls and clone size; the DNA was used to work out D and trimming. The sample table holds approximately 150,000 clones. The top ten hold around 1.5% of the sample.

The cohort comprised fewer than 750 healthy bone marrow donors. All cohort members were sampled while nominally healthy, although unrecorded immune exposures were likely present. The donor tested CMV seronegative, placing the donor among the 350 or so seronegative members of the cohort. A peripheral blood sample was collected from each donor, and TCR beta sequencing was performed on peripheral blood mononuclear cells. Genomic DNA was extracted from the blood cell samples with the Qiagen DNeasy Blood Extraction Kit. Material: PBMCs. The sequence joins TRBV2 to TRBJ2-1, with an unclear D gene assignment. The sequence was collected from a woman between 45 and 65 years old in good health and CMV-seronegative. The CDR3: CASSASDEQFF. At the DNA level, the sequence is TGTGCCAGCAGTGCAAGCGATGAGCAGTTCTTC.